This T cell receptor beta chain comes out of a study of shared clonotypes between healthy human individuals. The overall study: There were three CD4 naive, three CD4 memory, two CD8 naive and one CD8 memory plates per donor.

Each subset's genomic DNA was shared equally among a number of immunoSEQ plates. Measured with immunoSEQ multiplex PCR; TCRdb has only the in-frame clones, and not every one. This sample has about 2.4 million clones, with around 94% found just once. The length of the CDR3 is 15 residues. The germline CDR1 and CDR2 sequences are KGHSH and LQKENI. Trimming removed 3 bases at V and 6 bases at J, with 17 bases between. The rearrangement joins TRBV18 to TRBJ1-1; D is uncertain. This receptor was obtained from a man younger than 30 in good health. The sequenced sample was naive CD4+ T cells sorted from blood. Indicated subset: CD45RA+ positively selected. CDR3 amino acids: CASSPRYSDPPEAFF. CDR3 nucleotides: TGTGCCAGCTCACCTCGGTACAGCGACCCTCCTGAAGCTTTCTTT.